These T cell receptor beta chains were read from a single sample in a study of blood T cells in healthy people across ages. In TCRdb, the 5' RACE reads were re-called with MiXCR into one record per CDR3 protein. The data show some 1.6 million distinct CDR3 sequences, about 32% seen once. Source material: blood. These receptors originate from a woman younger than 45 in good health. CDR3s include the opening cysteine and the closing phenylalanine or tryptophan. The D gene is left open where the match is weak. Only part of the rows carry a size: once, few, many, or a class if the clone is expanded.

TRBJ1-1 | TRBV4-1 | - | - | CASNQDPKNTEAFF | TGCGCCAGCAACCAAGACCCCAAGAACACTGAAGCTTTCTTT
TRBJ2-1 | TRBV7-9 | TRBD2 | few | CASSSSGGARNEQFF | TGTGCCAGCAGCTCTAGCGGGGGGGCCCGCAATGAGCAGTTCTTC
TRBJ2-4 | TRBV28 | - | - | CASSYFGKNIQYF | TGTGCCAGCAGTTATTTTGGCAAAAACATTCAGTACTTC
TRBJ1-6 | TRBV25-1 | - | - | CASSSTSSYNSPLHF | TGTGCCAGCAGTTCCACCAGCTCCTATAATTCACCCCTCCACTTT
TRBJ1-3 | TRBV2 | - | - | CASEGRSSGNTIYF | TGTGCCAGCGAAGGGCGGAGCTCTGGAAACACCATATATTTT
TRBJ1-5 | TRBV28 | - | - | CAGSLSGGESNQPQHF | TGTGCCGGCAGTTTATCGGGGGGCGAGAGCAATCAGCCCCAGCATTTT
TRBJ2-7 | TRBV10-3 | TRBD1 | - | CAFSVDRGVYEQYF | TGTGCCTTCAGTGTAGACAGGGGGGTCTACGAGCAGTACTTC
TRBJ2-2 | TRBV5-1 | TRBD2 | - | CASSLGLAEYNTGELFF | TGCGCCAGCAGCTTGGGTCTAGCGGAGTATAACACCGGGGAGCTGTTTTTT
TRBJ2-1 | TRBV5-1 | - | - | CASSPDRNANNEQFF | TGCGCCAGCAGCCCGGACAGAAACGCTAACAATGAGCAGTTCTTC
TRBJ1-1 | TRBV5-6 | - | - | CASSSTLNEAFF | TGTGCCAGCAGCTCGACACTGAATGAAGCTTTCTTT
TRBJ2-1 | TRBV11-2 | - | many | CASSLQPYNEQFF | TGTGCCAGCAGCTTACAGCCCTACAATGAGCAGTTCTTC
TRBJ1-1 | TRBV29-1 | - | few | CSAGGAGTEAFF | TGCAGCGCGGGGGGTGCAGGGACTGAAGCTTTCTTT
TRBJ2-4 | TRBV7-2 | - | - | CASSAPKNIQYF | TGTGCCAGCAGCGCACCCAAAAACATTCAGTACTTC
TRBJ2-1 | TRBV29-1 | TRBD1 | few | CSVGLNTGGNEQFF | TGCAGCGTTGGCCTTAATACAGGGGGCAATGAGCAGTTCTTC
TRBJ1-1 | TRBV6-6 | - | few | CASSLERGYTEAFF | TGTGCCAGCAGCCTCGAGCGCGGTTACACTGAAGCTTTCTTT
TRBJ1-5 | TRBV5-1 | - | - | CASSVGANQPQHF | TGCGCCAGCAGCGTTGGAGCCAATCAGCCCCAGCATTTT
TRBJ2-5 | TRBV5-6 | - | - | CASSPDLAEVLETQYF | TGTGCCAGCAGCCCGGATTTAGCGGAAGTTCTAGAGACCCAGTACTTC
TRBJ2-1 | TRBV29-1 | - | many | CSVEDAEGSYNEQFF | TGCAGCGTTGAAGATGCAGAAGGCTCCTACAATGAGCAGTTCTTC
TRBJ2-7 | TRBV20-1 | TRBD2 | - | CSGGGLGAEQYF | TGCAGTGGGGGGGGACTGGGCGCCGAGCAGTACTTC
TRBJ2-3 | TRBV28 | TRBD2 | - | CASSHLAGDVSTQYF | TGTGCCAGCAGTCATCTAGCGGGAGACGTGAGCACGCAGTATTTT